One sample yielded the 19 T cell receptor beta chains listed below, sequenced in a study of shared clonotypes between healthy human individuals. Libraries were prepared by immunoSEQ multiplex PCR; TCRdb keeps only in-frame clonotypes and omits some of them. The data show about 2.3 million clones, 80% to 95% seen once. Source material: naive CD4+ T cells from PBMCs. Subset reported: CD45RA+ positively selected. The source is a man younger than 30 in good health. Some clones in this sample may be carry-over from other donors' samples.

V usage is TRBV5-6 and J usage is TRBJ2-5, with 14 bases matching TRBD2. Germline V gene data show CDR1 as SGHDT and CDR2 as YYEEEE. The CDR3 runs to 15 residues. The V and J ends lost 4 bases and 3 bases, in that order; junction bases with no gene match: 2. Here the CDR3 reads CASSPGLAGEETQYF. The DNA of the CDR3 is TGTGCCAGCAGCCCGGGACTAGCGGGAGAAGAGACCCAGTACTTC.

V and J are TRBV5-1 and TRBJ2-3; 14 bases agree with TRBD2. The germline CDR1 and CDR2 sequences are SGHRS and YFSETQ. CDR3 size: 15 residues. Germline trimming cut 4 bases from V and 7 bases from J; bases unmatched to any gene: 5. CDR3 bases: TGCGCCAGCAGCGACGGGACTAGCGGGAGTAATACGCAGTATTTT. It yields the protein CASSDGTSGSNTQYF. The entire variable domain, with the rest obtained from reference TRBV5-1 and TRBJ2-3, is as follows: KAGVTQTPRYLIKTRGQQVTLSCSPISGHRSVSWYQQTPGQGLQFLFEYFSETQRNKGNFPGRFSGRQFSNSRSEMNVSTLELGDSALYLCASSDGTSGSNTQYFGPGTRLTVL.

This chain connects TRBV30 to TRBJ2-2; 7 bases fit TRBD1. Per germline, CDR1 GTSNPN and CDR2 SVGIG (reference sequence). This CDR3 has 13 residues. The ends lost 4 bases at V and 3 bases at J; junction bases unmatched: 2. CDR3 protein: CAWNRGDTGELFF. CDR3 DNA: TGTGCCTGGAACAGGGGCGACACCGGGGAGCTGTTTTTT.

The V gene is TRBV28, the J gene TRBJ1-4, with unresolved D. Trimming pared 5 bases from V and 11 bases from J, leaving 21 bases between. The CDR3 contains 15 residues. The germline CDR1 and CDR2 sequences are MDHEN and SYDVKM. The CDR3 is CASSLTRAIMRKLFF. As DNA, the CDR3 is TGTGCCAGCAGTCTTACCCGGGCGATAATGAGGAAACTGTTTTTT.

The chain carries TRBV7-2 and TRBJ2-7, with 12 bases aligning to TRBD2. Germline V CDR1 and CDR2: SGHTA, FQGNSA. The CDR3 length is 13 residues. V lost 10 bases, J lost 2 bases, and 3 bases stayed unmatched. The DNA of the CDR3 is TGTGCCACCGGACTAGCGGGACCCTACGAGCAGTACTTC. Translated, it gives CATGLAGPYEQYF.

This clone was seen just once. The chain has TRBV11-2 and TRBJ2-7; no definite D call. Germline V gene sequence: CDR1 SGHAT, CDR2 FQNNGV. The V and J ends lost 4 bases and 4 bases respectively, with 5 bases between them. The CDR3 covers 11 residues. DNA of the CDR3: TGTGCCAGCAGCTCTCGATACGAGCAGTACTTC. It translates to CASSSRYEQYF.

The chain has TRBV28 and TRBJ1-2; 9 nucleotides align to TRBD1. CDR1 is MDHEN and CDR2 is SYDVKM in the germline V gene. CDR3 length: 14 amino acids. V dropped 8 bases and J dropped 5; count of bases not matched to a gene: 9. The CDR3 nucleotides read TGTGCCAGCGTACCCCGGGACAGGGTATATGGCTACACCTTC. It specifies CASVPRDRVYGYTF.

The chain combines TRBV14 with TRBJ2-1, with TRBD2 matching 7 bases. The trim removed 0 bases at V and 7 bases at J, leaving 12 bases unmatched. This CDR3 comprises 17 residues. Germline CDR1 and CDR2: SGHDN and FVKESK. Written as DNA, the CDR3 is TGTGCCAGCAGCCAAGAACGTCGGGGTAGCGGGTGGAATGAGCAGTTCTTC. Its translation is CASSQERRGSGWNEQFF.

The chain recombines TRBV28 with TRBJ1-1; TRBD1 might be the D (6 bases). This CDR3 contains 14 residues. The germline gives CDR1 MDHEN, CDR2 SYDVKM. V was pared by 2 bases and J by 4 bases, with 11 bases between. CDR3 nucleotides: TGTGCCAGCAGTTTAGGACAGAGAGGCACTGAAGCTTTCTTT. Translation gives CASSLGQRGTEAFF.

The table lists this clone with a count of one. This chain links TRBV27 with TRBJ2-7; 10 bases map to TRBD2. The V segment lost 5 bases and the J segment 4 bases; nucleotides outside the gene matches: 8. The CDR3 is 15 amino acids. Germline V gene lookup returns CDR1 MNHEY and CDR2 SMNVEV (reference sequence). CDR3 in amino acids: CASSLWASGSYEQYF. The CDR3 DNA follows: TGTGCCAGCAGTCTCTGGGCTAGCGGGAGTTACGAGCAGTACTTC.

This clone is a singleton in its sample. The chain carries TRBV7-2 and TRBJ2-5; D possibly corresponds to TRBD2 (6 bases). The germline V and J ends were trimmed by 1 base and 6 bases, with 12 bases remaining between them. Germline V gene sequence: CDR1 SGHTA, CDR2 FQGNSA. This CDR3 spans 14 amino acids. CDR3 loop: CASSLGRDSQTQYF. In DNA, the CDR3 is TGTGCCAGCAGCTTAGGAAGGGACTCGCAGACCCAGTACTTC.

CDR3 in amino acids: CASSPDSGNTGELFF. The DNA for the CDR3 is TGTGCCAGCAGCCCGGATAGCGGGAATACCGGGGAGCTGTTTTTT. The V call is TRBV5-6, the J call TRBJ2-2; 8 positions match TRBD2. Germline CDR1 SGHDT, CDR2 YYEEEE. With V trimmed by 4 bases and J by 5 bases, 7 bases remained unmatched. This CDR3 contains 15 residues.

The CDR3 protein is CASTPSGGSSYEQYF. The CDR3 nucleotides read TGTGCCAGCACCCCCAGTGGCGGCAGCTCCTACGAGCAGTACTTC. This sequence joins TRBV28 and TRBJ2-7, with D uncertain. The V gene's germline CDR1 is MDHEN and CDR2 SYDVKM. The germline V and J ends were trimmed by 7 bases and 0 bases, with 16 bases remaining between them. The length of the CDR3 is 15 residues.

The chain recombines TRBV19 with TRBJ1-3; D unresolved. CDR1 and CDR2 from the germline V gene are LNHDA and SQIVND (reference sequence). V gave up 7 bases and J gave up 2 bases, with 12 bases separating them. There are 14 residues in the CDR3. DNA of the CDR3: TGTGCCAGTACCAAGGGCCCAACTGGAAACACCATATATTTT. Its translation: CASTKGPTGNTIYF.

The V call is TRBV28, the J call TRBJ2-7, with TRBD2 matching 10 bases. Germline V gene data show CDR1 as MDHEN and CDR2 as SYDVKM. The CDR3 is made up of 15 amino acids. V lost 5 bases, J lost 2 bases, and 6 bases stayed unmatched. The DNA for the CDR3 is TGTGCCAGCAGTACCTGGACTAGCGGAGCCTACGAGCAGTACTTC. Protein product: CASSTWTSGAYEQYF.

This sequence joins TRBV19 and TRBJ2-2; 12 bases align to TRBD1. The length of the CDR3 is 17 residues. The V gene end was trimmed by 1 base and the J gene end by 8 bases; junction bases not matched to a gene: 8. Germline lookup yields CDR1 LNHDA and CDR2 SQIVND (reference sequence). CDR3 region: CASSIARDRGLSGELFF. CDR3 in DNA: TGTGCCAGTAGTATAGCCCGGGACAGGGGGCTATCAGGGGAGCTGTTTTTT.

This chain joins TRBV5-6 and TRBJ2-3, with a weak D call TRBD1 (5 bases). Trimming left V 1 base short and J 2 bases short, with 8 bases between. Germline CDR1 and CDR2: SGHDT and YYEEEE. This CDR3 is 14 amino acids long. CDR3 loop: CASSLRQITDTQYF. Here the CDR3 DNA reads TGTGCCAGCAGCTTGAGACAGATCACAGATACGCAGTATTTT.

The DNA of the CDR3 is TGTGCCAGCAGCCCAAACCGGGTCAAAAACATTCAGTACTTC. It translates to CASSPNRVKNIQYF. The chain links TRBV9 to TRBJ2-4; unclear D gene. Deletions cut 4 bases from V and 3 bases from J, with 11 bases between. Germline assignment: CDR1 SGDLS and CDR2 YYNGEE. The CDR3 is 14 residues long.

The rearrangement uses TRBV28 and TRBJ1-2; possible D gene TRBD1, 5 bases. CDR3 size: 15 residues. The germline gives CDR1 MDHEN, CDR2 SYDVKM. The ends were cut back, 2 bases at V and 6 bases at J, with 16 bases in the middle. The CDR3 is CASSLVSGTIDGYTF. The CDR3 DNA is TGTGCCAGCAGTTTAGTCTCGGGGACGATTGATGGCTACACCTTC.